What follows are 27 T cell receptor beta chains derived from one specimen sequenced in a study of T-cell reconstitution after alpha-beta-depleted transplantation in children. Construction of the TCRbeta library involved unique molecular identifiers. TCRdb analysed the PCR reads with MiXCR anew, one entry per CDR3 protein. The profile covers about a million distinct CDR3 sequences, with less than 30% appearing a single time and more than 25% taken by the ten largest. The input for sequencing was PBMCs, mostly from graft donor cells, taken 360 days after TCRalphabeta/CD19-depleted stem cell transplant. Receptor source: a boy less than two years old who had a stem cell transplant for SCID, so the T cells may come from the graft donor.

Concerning this clonotype itself: A read error may account for a junction end that differs from germline. This chain links TRBV27 with TRBJ2-3; no firm D call. This CDR3 contains 15 residues. Looked up from germline, CDR1 is MNHEY and CDR2 is SMNVEV (reference sequence). The CDR3 region is CASSPGPESIDTQYF. In DNA, the CDR3 is TGTGCCAGCAGTCCCGGCCCAGAAAGCATAGATACGCAGTATTTT.

This clonotype has just a few counts. J is TRBJ2-1 and V is TRBV3-1, with 10 positions matching TRBD2. Germline CDR1 reads LGHDT; CDR2 reads YNNKEL (reference sequence). The V and J ends lost 0 bases and 4 bases, in that order; junction bases with no gene match: 3. The CDR3 contains 16 residues. The CDR3 reads CASSQDLAGEYNEQFF. The CDR3 nucleotides are TGTGCCAGCAGCCAAGATCTAGCGGGAGAGTACAATGAGCAGTTCTTC.

This clonotype has ten or more counts. CDR3 nucleotides: TGTGCCAGCAGCCCATCTAGTCATGAGGGGAATGAGCAGTTCTTC. Protein sequence: CASSPSSHEGNEQFF. This rearrangement joins TRBV3-1 to TRBJ2-1; D is possibly TRBD1 or TRBD2 (5 bases each). The CDR3 covers 15 residues. CDR1 and CDR2 (germline): LGHDT, YNNKEL (reference sequence). Trimming removed 4 bases from V and 7 bases from J, with 17 bases in between.

This clonotype was observed at least ten times. The V and J genes are TRBV9 and TRBJ2-1, with D uncertain. The CDR3 has 13 residues. Germline CDR1 SGDLS, CDR2 YYNGEE. The V end was cut by 3 bases, the J end by 8 bases, with 12 bases between. The chain's CDR3 is CASSGAADYEQFF. The CDR3 region has the DNA TGTGCCAGCAGCGGGGCCGCTGATTATGAGCAGTTCTTC.

In its sample, this clonotype was seen a few times. Sequence at one end of the junction differs from germline and may be a read error. V usage is TRBV5-6 and J usage is TRBJ2-4; 10 bases are shared with TRBD1. Germline V lookup: CDR1 SGHDT, CDR2 YYEEEE. The CDR3 is made up of 11 amino acids. This CDR3 is CASSFGTGVAF. Written as DNA, the CDR3 is TGTGCCAGCAGCTTCGGGACAGGGGTCGCCTTC.

In its sample, this clonotype was seen a few times. This chain connects TRBV5-1 to TRBJ2-1; the match to TRBD2 covers 8 bases. V shed 0 bases and J 8 bases; nucleotides not matched to a gene: 4. There are 14 residues in the CDR3. CDR1 and CDR2 (germline): SGHRS, YFSETQ. CDR3 sequence reads: CASSLVLAGDEQFF. Here the CDR3 DNA reads TGCGCCAGCAGCTTGGTTCTAGCGGGCGATGAGCAGTTCTTC.

The chain links TRBV5-1 to TRBJ2-5; tentative D call: TRBD2 (5 bases). Trimming removed 7 bases at V and 0 bases at J, with 13 bases between. Germline V CDR1 and CDR2: SGHRS, YFSETQ. This CDR3 is 14 amino acids long. CDR3 DNA: TGCGCCAGCCGGCAGCGAGGGTACCAAGAGACCCAGTACTTC. Translating it yields CASRQRGYQETQYF.

The V gene is TRBV29-1, the J gene TRBJ1-1; 10 bases line up with TRBD1. The germline gives CDR1 SQVTM, CDR2 ANQGSEA. The CDR3 spans 13 residues. After removal of 4 bases from V and 8 bases from J, the junction contained 7 bases not matched to a gene. The CDR3 DNA follows: TGCAGCGTTGCGGGACAGGGGAGCCCCGAAGCTTTCTTT. It is translated as CSVAGQGSPEAFF.

J is TRBJ2-1 and V is TRBV27; 9 bases fit TRBD1. Losses at the gene ends were 5 bases for V and 5 bases for J; bases not matched to a gene: 7. The CDR3 runs to 15 residues. CDR1 and CDR2 (germline): MNHEY, SMNVEV (reference sequence). The CDR3 here is CASSPYRGPNNEQFF. The CDR3, as DNA: TGTGCCAGCAGTCCCTACAGGGGGCCTAACAATGAGCAGTTCTTC.

This clonotype was observed a single time. CDR3 sequence: CASSQVSRQGLGPGYNEQFF. The CDR3 DNA reads as TGTGCCAGCAGCCAAGTGTCCCGACAGGGTTTGGGCCCAGGGTACAATGAGCAGTTCTTC. V usage is TRBV14 and J usage is TRBJ2-1; TRBD1 aligns across 7 bases. Germline V gives CDR1 SGHDN, CDR2 FVKESK. The CDR3 covers 20 residues. The ends lost 1 base at V and 4 bases at J; junction bases unmatched: 19.

In its sample, this clonotype was seen a few times. The CDR3 sequence is CATSRVLNTGELFF. The CDR3 nucleotides read TGTGCCACCAGCAGAGTACTAAACACCGGGGAGCTGTTTTTT. V gene TRBV15 combines with J gene TRBJ2-2; D is undetermined. This CDR3 is 14 amino acids long. V was cut by 1 base and J by 2 bases, with 5 bases left in between. CDR1 and CDR2 (germline): LNHNV, YYDKDF (reference sequence).

The V call is TRBV7-2, the J call TRBJ2-5; perhaps TRBD2 as D (5 bases). The V end lost 1 base, the J end lost 4 bases, and 13 bases lay between the germline ends. This CDR3 has 15 residues. Germline assignment: CDR1 SGHTA and CDR2 FQGNSA. The CDR3 DNA is TGTGCCAGCAGCTTAGGGTCGGGGATGGGAGAGACCCAGTACTTC. Translated: CASSLGSGMGETQYF.

The CDR3 loop reads CASSLGDRAIFEQYF. CDR3 sequence (DNA): TGCGCCAGCAGCTTGGGAGACAGGGCAATCTTCGAGCAGTACTTC. The chain links TRBV5-1 to TRBJ2-7; TRBD1 matches 7 bases. Trimming removed 0 bases from V and 6 bases from J; junction bases left unmatched: 9. The CDR3 contains 15 residues. In germline, CDR1 is SGHRS, CDR2 YFSETQ.

The chain links TRBV20-1 to TRBJ2-5; D not resolved. CDR1 and CDR2 from the germline V gene are DFQATT and SNEGSKA (reference sequence). This CDR3 spans 12 amino acids. V was pared by 4 bases and J by 5 bases, with 11 bases between. The CDR3 region has the DNA TGCAGTGCTAATCGTCAGAGGGAGACCCAGTACTTC. Its protein product is CSANRQRETQYF.

This clonotype was observed a handful of times. This chain uses TRBV5-1 with TRBJ2-1; no definite D call. The length of the CDR3 is 14 residues. V shed 0 bases and J shed 7 bases, with 11 bases lying between them. Germline-derived CDR1 and CDR2 are SGHRS and YFSETQ. The CDR3 DNA reads TGCGCCAGCAGCTTGGGACTCCTTCCGAATGAGCAGTTCTTC. It specifies CASSLGLLPNEQFF.

J is TRBJ2-3 and V is TRBV21-1; TRBD1 is taken as the D call from the table, unchecked against the DNA. TRBV21-1 is a documented pseudogene. The CDR3 length is 14 residues. For the CDR3, the DNA is TGTGCCAGCAGCAGGCCCGACAGGTCAGATACGCAGTATTTT. It is translated as CASSRPDRSDTQYF.

This clonotype was found a few times. The chain recombines TRBV7-2 with TRBJ2-2; no firm D call. Trimming removed 1 base from V and 1 base from J, with 7 bases in between. The CDR3 extends over 15 amino acids. Germline-derived CDR1 and CDR2 are SGHTA and FQGNSA. The chain's CDR3 is CASSLGVGNTGELFF. In DNA, the CDR3 is TGTGCCAGCAGCTTAGGGGTTGGGAACACCGGGGAGCTGTTTTTT.

This sequence joins TRBV5-1 and TRBJ1-1; D is unresolved. CDR1 is SGHRS and CDR2 is YFSETQ in the germline V gene. Trimming took off 5 bases at V and 0 bases at J, with 17 bases between the two ends. This CDR3 is built from 16 residues. The DNA of the CDR3 is TGCGCCAGCAGACCCGGGAACGCCAGGCTGAACACTGAAGCTTTCTTT. This translates into CASRPGNARLNTEAFF.

CDR3 in DNA: TGCGCCAGCAGCTGGAACACAGGGGTGAACACTGAAGCTTTCTTT. Protein sequence: CASSWNTGVNTEAFF. The J gene is TRBJ1-1, the V gene TRBV5-1; 7 nucleotides line up with TRBD1. In germline, CDR1 is SGHRS, CDR2 YFSETQ. The CDR3 covers 15 residues. Trimming at V came to 3 bases and at J to 0 bases, leaving 5 bases not matched to a gene.

This clonotype has only a few counts. The chain combines TRBV20-1 with TRBJ1-1; D might be TRBD1 (6 bases). Per germline, CDR1 DFQATT and CDR2 SNEGSKA (reference sequence). V dropped 5 bases and J dropped 8 bases, with 15 bases sitting between them. The CDR3 has 12 residues. The CDR3 here is CSAGGQSTEAFF. The CDR3 region has the DNA TGCAGTGCTGGGGGCCAATCTACCGAAGCTTTCTTT.

This clonotype was counted a few times. V is TRBV10-3 and J is TRBJ1-1; 7 nucleotides agree with TRBD1. This CDR3 has 14 residues. Germline V gene sequence: CDR1 ENHRY, CDR2 SYGVKD. V shed 4 bases, J shed 6 bases, and the junction held 8 bases outside the gene matches. CDR3 DNA: TGTGCCATCAGTGCGACAGGGCGTGTGGCTGAAGCTTTCTTT. Translated: CAISATGRVAEAFF.

This clonotype was picked up one time. This chain joins TRBV19 and TRBJ2-2, with D tentatively TRBD1 or TRBD2 (5 bases each). The V gene lost 11 bases and the J gene lost 4 bases, with 23 bases spanning the gap. Germline CDR1 and CDR2: LNHDA and SQIVND (reference sequence). This CDR3 has 16 amino acids. CDR3 in amino acids: CAPTRAGRCSTGELFF. The CDR3 DNA sequence: TGTGCCCCCACCCGGGCAGGGAGATGTTCCACCGGGGAGCTGTTTTTT.

V usage is TRBV6-2 or TRBV6-3 and J usage is TRBJ2-5; D remains ambiguous. The CDR3 loop spans 15 amino acids. Germline V gene data show CDR1 as MNHEY and CDR2 as SVGEGT. Trimming took 2 bases from V and 1 from J, leaving 11 bases between them. The CDR3 here is CASSYVWALQETQYF. The CDR3 DNA follows: TGTGCCAGCAGTTACGTTTGGGCCCTCCAAGAGACCCAGTACTTC.

Remarks on this clonotype: With a much larger clone just one base away, this may be a read error. The J gene is TRBJ2-3, the V gene TRBV18; D call uncertain. CDR3 length: 13 residues. Germline values: CDR1 KGHSH, CDR2 LQKENI. The germline V and J ends were trimmed by 2 bases and 6 bases, with 9 bases remaining between them. As DNA, the CDR3 is TGTGCCAGCTCACCATACCTTGGGGATACGCAGTATTTT. It encodes CASSPYLGDTQYF.

Only a few counts were recorded for this clonotype. The chain combines TRBV2 with TRBJ2-6, with a tentative D call TRBD1 (5 bases). Trimming took 4 bases from V and 4 from J, leaving 11 bases between them. The CDR3 contains 15 residues. Germline CDR1 is SNHLY and CDR2 is FYNNEI. CDR3 in amino acids: CASSGDGAGANVLTF. The CDR3, as DNA: TGTGCCAGCAGTGGAGATGGGGCCGGGGCCAACGTCCTGACTTTC.

V is TRBV12-3 or TRBV12-4 and J is TRBJ2-3; D gene unclear. Trimming stripped 6 bases from V and 0 bases from J, with 16 bases between. CDR3 size: 16 residues. The CDR3 DNA sequence: TGTGCCAGCAGGTCGATGAAAACACGTAGCACAGATACGCAGTATTTT. Translation gives CASRSMKTRSTDTQYF.

This clonotype was found a few times. The rearrangement uses TRBV20-1 and TRBJ1-5; the match to TRBD1 covers 8 bases. Germline V gene sequence: CDR1 DFQATT, CDR2 SNEGSKA (reference sequence). Trimming took 3 bases from V and 7 from J; bases not matched to a gene: 14. This CDR3 is 16 amino acids long. CDR3 nucleotide sequence: TGCAGTGCTAGTCAGGTGCCGACAGGGGACGGACAGCCCCAGCATTTT. Translation: CSASQVPTGDGQPQHF.